Following are 14 T cell receptor beta chains from one sample sequenced in a study of blood T cell repertoires in COVID-19. The method was immunoSEQ multiplex PCR; TCRdb's version includes in-frame clones alone and lacks a portion of them. The repertoire consists of around 20,000 clones, with more than 75% occurring once and the leading ten covering over 8.5%. The sequenced sample was peripheral blood. Receptor source: a human donor in a cohort sampled during active COVID-19.

The genes are TRBV5-8 and TRBJ2-7, with D possibly TRBD1 on 6 matching bases. CDR1 SGHTS and CDR2 YDEGEE come from the germline V gene. V was shortened by 4 bases and J by 3 bases, with 11 bases between the two germline ends. This CDR3 comprises 13 residues. DNA for the CDR3: TGTGCCAGCAGCGTACTACAGGGCTACGAGCAGTACTTC. As protein: CASSVLQGYEQYF.

J is TRBJ2-1 and V is TRBV7-3; 10 nucleotides match TRBD2. Germline V gene data show CDR1 as SGHTA and CDR2 as FQGTGA. The J segment lost 8 bases and the V segment lost 4 bases, leaving 8 bases of the junction unmatched. There are 15 residues in the CDR3. The CDR3: CASSSPSGSVDEQFF. The CDR3 DNA reads as TGTGCCAGCAGCTCGCCTAGCGGGAGCGTTGATGAGCAGTTCTTC.

The chain employs TRBV7-2 and TRBJ1-1; D call uncertain. The CDR3 consists of 12 residues. The V and J ends lost 1 base and 11 bases respectively, with 11 bases between them. Germline loops: CDR1 SGHTA, CDR2 FQGNSA. The CDR3 protein is CASSLERRRAFF. The CDR3 DNA reads TGTGCCAGCAGCTTAGAGCGGCGCCGGGCTTTCTTT.

This clone was found a few times. The chain couples TRBV5-4 to TRBJ1-1; a weak D match, TRBD1 (6 bases). The CDR3 covers 16 residues. The germline V gene has CDR1 SGHNT and CDR2 YYREEE (reference sequence). V was pared by 0 bases and J by 1 base, with 13 bases between. The CDR3 DNA follows: TGTGCCAGCAGCTTGGAAGGGAGGGGGAAGAACACTGAAGCTTTCTTT. Protein: CASSLEGRGKNTEAFF.

V is TRBV28 and J is TRBJ2-3; D is ambiguous. Germline CDR1 is MDHEN and CDR2 is SYDVKM. V was trimmed by 3 bases and J by 5 bases, leaving 3 bases between them. This CDR3 region has 11 residues. The CDR3 here is CASSFRDTQYF. DNA for the CDR3: TGTGCCAGCAGTTTCAGAGATACGCAGTATTTT.

This clone was found a few times. The chain has TRBV30 and TRBJ1-2; D not resolved. V lost 2 bases, J lost 10 bases, and 11 bases lay in between. This CDR3 has 11 residues. Per the germline V gene, CDR1 is GTSNPN and CDR2 is SVGIG (reference sequence). The CDR3, as DNA: TGTGCCTGGAGTTCCCCCCGCGTCTACACCTTC. Protein: CAWSSPRVYTF.

This sequence joins TRBV19 and TRBJ1-3, with D hard to call. Germline CDR1 LNHDA, CDR2 SQIVND (reference sequence). Trimming cost V 7 bases and J 0 bases, with 13 bases left between them. The CDR3 spans 15 residues. Written as DNA, the CDR3 is TGTGCCAGTACCCTCCTCGGCGGCTCTGGAAACACCATATATTTT. It encodes CASTLLGGSGNTIYF.

This clone was recorded a few times. The genes are TRBV7-9 and TRBJ2-7; 7 bases match TRBD1. V lost 5 bases to trimming and J lost 5 bases; unmatched junction nucleotides: 6. The CDR3 contains 13 residues. CDR1 is SEHNR, CDR2 FQNEAQ, per germline (reference sequence). This CDR3 is CASSLDQGDEQYF. The DNA of the CDR3 is TGTGCCAGCAGCCTAGACCAGGGGGACGAGCAGTACTTC. Full variable domain (missing parts from reference TRBV7-9 and TRBJ2-7): DTGVSQNPRHKITKRGQNVTFRCDPISEHNRLYWYRQTLGQGPEFLTYFQNEAQLEKSRLLSDRFSAERPKGSFSTLEIQRTEQGDSAMYLCASSLDQGDEQYFGPGTRLTVT.

V is TRBV6-4 and J is TRBJ2-3; 11 positions match TRBD2. The V and J ends lost 5 bases and 4 bases, in that order; junction bases with no gene match: 5. The CDR3 loop spans 15 amino acids. Germline values: CDR1 MRHNA, CDR2 SNTAGT. Here the CDR3 DNA reads TGTGCCAGCAGTCAACTAGCGGGAGATCCAGATACGCAGTATTTT. Translation gives CASSQLAGDPDTQYF.

This rearrangement joins TRBV6-4 to TRBJ2-5; TRBD2 matches at 7 bases. V dropped 0 bases and J dropped 5; count of bases not matched to a gene: 12. CDR1 and CDR2 (germline): MRHNA, SNTAGT. The CDR3 totals 17 residues. As DNA, the CDR3 is TGTGCCAGCAGTGACTCGATCGATGCGGGAGTCGAGGAGACCCAGTACTTC. Its translation: CASSDSIDAGVEETQYF.

The genes are TRBV5-6 and TRBJ2-3; 8 bases are shared with TRBD1. V shed 4 bases and J 4 bases; nucleotides not matched to a gene: 2. Germline-derived CDR1 and CDR2 are SGHDT and YYEEEE. CDR3 size: 13 residues. The CDR3, as DNA: TGTGCCAGCAGCGGACAGGGTCCAGATACGCAGTATTTT. Translated: CASSGQGPDTQYF.

V gene TRBV5-4 combines with J gene TRBJ1-6, with TRBD1 as a possible D gene (5 bases). Germline values: CDR1 SGHNT, CDR2 YYREEE (reference sequence). V was trimmed by 4 bases and J by 7 bases, leaving 12 bases between them. The CDR3 sequence is 14 residues long. The CDR3 loop reads CASSTVTGNSPLHF. The CDR3 bases are TGTGCCAGCAGCACCGTTACAGGCAATTCACCCCTCCACTTT.

The rearrangement uses TRBV5-4 and TRBJ2-1; 8 bases align to TRBD2. CDR3 size: 16 residues. V trimming: 4 bases; J trimming: 0 bases; junction bases outside the gene matches: 6. The germline V gene has CDR1 SGHNT and CDR2 YYREEE (reference sequence). The CDR3 here is CASSRGGVSSYNEQFF. As DNA, the CDR3 is TGTGCCAGCAGCCGGGGGGGGGTGAGCTCCTACAATGAGCAGTTCTTC.

The V call is TRBV7-9, the J call TRBJ2-1; 10 bases line up with TRBD2. CDR3 length equals 13 residues. Trimming at V came to 6 bases and at J to 8 bases, leaving 4 bases not matched to a gene. Germline V lookup: CDR1 SEHNR, CDR2 FQNEAQ (reference sequence). The CDR3 region is CASSFLAGDEQFF. CDR3 coding DNA: TGTGCCAGCAGTTTTCTAGCGGGAGATGAGCAGTTCTTC.